This entry lists 22 T cell receptor beta chains sequenced from one sample in a study of blood T cell repertoires in COVID-19. Produced via immunoSEQ multiplex PCR; TCRdb's table is partial and in-frame only. The repertoire consists of about 230,000 clones, with nearly 90% occurring once and the leading ten covering roughly 12%. The sequencing sample was made of peripheral blood. All receptors come from a woman aged 18-30 years who had recovered from COVID-19.

The chain uses TRBV2 and TRBJ2-3, with a weak D call TRBD2 (6 bases). Trimming took off 4 bases at V and 1 base at J, with 12 bases between the two ends. This CDR3 is built from 15 residues. Per germline, CDR1 SNHLY and CDR2 FYNNEI. In nucleotides, the CDR3 is TGTGCCAGCAGTGTGGGGTTAGCGGGCACAGATACGCAGTATTTT. This gives the protein CASSVGLAGTDTQYF.

The chain couples TRBV10-3 to TRBJ1-1; tentatively, D is TRBD1 (5 bases). Looked up from germline, CDR1 is ENHRY and CDR2 is SYGVKD. The CDR3 has 15 amino acids. Trimming cost V 2 bases and J 4 bases, with 14 bases left between them. In DNA form, the CDR3 reads TGTGCCATCAGTGAGGTATCAGGGTGGTTCACTGAAGCTTTCTTT. Translation: CAISEVSGWFTEAFF.

This rearrangement joins TRBV9 to TRBJ1-2; the match to TRBD1 covers 8 bases. Trimming removed 7 bases from V and 3 bases from J; junction bases left unmatched: 5. This CDR3 region has 13 residues. Per germline, CDR1 SGDLS and CDR2 YYNGEE. The CDR3, as DNA: TGTGCCAGCCAAGGACAGGGCCACTATGGCTACACCTTC. This translates into CASQGQGHYGYTF.

The chain links TRBV7-2 to TRBJ2-2; 7 bases are shared with TRBD2. The CDR3 is 15 residues long. Trimming at V came to 6 bases and at J to 6 bases, leaving 10 bases not matched to a gene. Germline lookup yields CDR1 SGHTA and CDR2 FQGNSA. The CDR3 DNA reads TGTGCCAGCAGAAATAGCGGGTCCCCCGCCGGGGAGCTGTTTTTT. Translating gives CASRNSGSPAGELFF. The variable domain in full, with the rest retrieved from reference TRBV7-2 and TRBJ2-2, is GAGVSQSPSNKVTEKGKDVELRCDPISGHTALYWYRQSLGQGLEFLIYFQGNSAPDKSGLPSDRFSAERTGGSVSTLTIQRTQQEDSAVYLCASRNSGSPAGELFFGEGSRLTVL.

V and J are TRBV7-9 and TRBJ1-1; D remains ambiguous. CDR3 size: 10 residues. CDR1 is SEHNR and CDR2 is FQNEAQ in the germline V gene (reference sequence). Trimming left V 5 bases short and J 5 bases short, with 3 bases between. The CDR3 DNA sequence: TGTGCCAGCAGCCGGACTGAAGCTTTCTTT. As protein: CASSRTEAFF.

In this sample, this clone turned up a few times. The chain uses TRBV5-5 and TRBJ1-2; D might be TRBD1 (5 bases). V was shortened by 0 bases and J by 4 bases, with 13 bases between the two germline ends. Germline lookup yields CDR1 SGHKS and CDR2 YYEKEE (reference sequence). The CDR3 sequence is 15 residues long. The CDR3 region is CASSLAGGPTYGYTF. CDR3 nucleotide sequence: TGTGCCAGCAGCTTGGCCGGGGGACCGACCTATGGCTACACCTTC.

The chain joins TRBV27 to TRBJ2-7; TRBD2 might be the D (6 bases). CDR3 length: 14 residues. Germline V gene lookup returns CDR1 MNHEY and CDR2 SMNVEV (reference sequence). CDR3 coding DNA: TGTGCAGCAGGTGCCGGAGGCAGGCGGGGCGAGCAGTACTTC. It yields the protein CAAGAGGRRGEQYF.

The chain joins TRBV7-9 to TRBJ1-1; D not certain. Germline CDR1 reads SEHNR; CDR2 reads FQNEAQ (reference sequence). V gave up 2 bases and J gave up 0 bases, with 7 bases separating them. The CDR3 loop spans 14 amino acids. CDR3 sequence: CASSLPRLNTEAFF. The CDR3 DNA reads TGTGCCAGCAGCTTACCCAGGCTGAACACTGAAGCTTTCTTT.

The J gene is TRBJ2-1, the V gene TRBV21-1; whether TRBD2, the table's D call, matches the DNA was not checked. TRBV21-1 is marked as a pseudogene. The CDR3 extends over 18 amino acids. The CDR3 loop reads CAYRPLEGLAQEYNEQFF. The DNA for the CDR3 is TGTGCCTACCGCCCCCTGGAGGGGCTAGCGCAGGAATACAATGAGCAGTTCTTC.

The chain carries TRBV30 and TRBJ1-1; TRBD1 might be the D (6 bases). Trimming took 2 bases from V and 4 from J, leaving 11 bases between them. The germline V gene encodes CDR1 GTSNPN and CDR2 SVGIG (reference sequence). The CDR3 covers 13 residues. The CDR3 sequence is CAWSYIGGTEAFF. The CDR3 coding sequence is TGTGCCTGGAGTTATATAGGGGGCACTGAAGCTTTCTTT.

The V and J genes are TRBV10-3 and TRBJ2-7, with TRBD2 matching 12 bases. V shed 3 bases and J 2 bases; nucleotides not matched to a gene: 2. The CDR3 is 15 amino acids. Looked up from germline, CDR1 is ENHRY and CDR2 is SYGVKD. The CDR3 region is CAISERTSGTYEQYF. The CDR3 DNA is TGTGCCATCAGTGAACGGACTAGCGGGACCTACGAGCAGTACTTC.

The genes are TRBV4-3 and TRBJ2-1, with D perhaps matching TRBD2 (6 bases). The CDR3 contains 13 residues. V was cut by 4 bases and J by 9 bases, with 13 bases left in between. From germline, CDR1 is LGHNA and CDR2 YSLEER. Here the CDR3 DNA reads TGCGCCAGCAGCCCAGCGAACGGGGGTGAGCAGTTCTTC. Protein: CASSPANGGEQFF.

V is TRBV7-9 and J is TRBJ1-4, with D possibly matching TRBD1 (5 bases). The V and J ends lost 4 bases and 6 bases respectively, with 9 bases between them. Germline V gene sequence: CDR1 SEHNR, CDR2 FQNEAQ (reference sequence). The CDR3 runs to 13 residues. The CDR3 DNA is TGTGCCAGCAGCTCGGACATAGATGAAAAACTGTTTTTT. It is translated as CASSSDIDEKLFF.

V usage is TRBV4-3 and J usage is TRBJ2-7; TRBD1 aligns across 9 bases. Germline V lookup: CDR1 LGHNA, CDR2 YSLEER. CDR3 size: 15 residues. The V segment lost 2 bases and the J segment 3 bases; nucleotides outside the gene matches: 5. Here the CDR3 reads CASSQFGTGNYEQYF. As DNA, the CDR3 is TGCGCCAGCAGCCAATTTGGGACAGGGAACTACGAGCAGTACTTC.

The V and J genes are TRBV13 and TRBJ2-3, with D tentatively TRBD1 (5 bases). The CDR3 spans 16 residues. From germline, CDR1 is PRHDT and CDR2 FYEKMQ (reference sequence). V lost 5 bases and J lost 3, with 18 bases in between. The CDR3 sequence: CASSPRGRESTDTQYF. CDR3 sequence (DNA): TGTGCCAGCAGCCCCCGTGGCAGGGAATCGACAGATACGCAGTATTTT.

The rearrangement joins TRBV5-8 to TRBJ1-5; TRBD1 aligns across 7 bases. This CDR3 has 14 residues. Germline V gives CDR1 SGHTS, CDR2 YDEGEE. With V trimmed by 4 bases and J by 7 bases, 8 bases remained unmatched. The CDR3 DNA is TGTGCCAGCAGCGCTAGACAGGGTGGCCAGCCCCAGCATTTT. This encodes CASSARQGGQPQHF. The variable domain in full, completed from reference TRBV5-8 and TRBJ1-5, reads EAGVTQSPTHLIKTRGQQATLRCSPISGHTSVYWYQQALGLGLQFLLWYDEGEERNRGNFPPRFSGRQFPNYSSELNVNALELEDSALYLCASSARQGGQPQHFGDGTRLSIL.

V gene TRBV9 combines with J gene TRBJ2-7; TRBD2 is a possible D gene (5 bases). The CDR3 is 13 amino acids. In germline, CDR1 is SGDLS, CDR2 YYNGEE. Trimming removed 0 bases at V and 6 bases at J, with 10 bases between. The CDR3 is CASSVATGFEQYF. The CDR3 nucleotides read TGTGCCAGCAGCGTAGCTACGGGGTTCGAGCAGTACTTC.

This clone is a singleton in its sample. The chain is built from TRBV5-4 and TRBJ1-2; D perhaps matches TRBD1 (6 bases). Germline CDR1 is SGHNT and CDR2 is YYREEE (reference sequence). This CDR3 spans 15 amino acids. Trimming took off 5 bases at V and 1 base at J, with 15 bases between the two ends. The CDR3 DNA is TGTGCCAGCAGTTCCCCGGACAGCCTTAACTATGGCTACACCTTC. Translation: CASSSPDSLNYGYTF. Complete variable domain (other parts from reference TRBV5-4 and TRBJ1-2): ETGVTQSPTHLIKTRGQQVTLRCSSQSGHNTVSWYQQALGQGPQFIFQYYREEENGRGNFPPRFSGLQFPNYSSELNVNALELDDSALYLCASSSPDSLNYGYTFGSGTRLTVV.

This clone has a single count. The rearrangement uses TRBV25-1 and TRBJ2-1, with D hard to call. Trimming removed 3 bases from V and 8 bases from J, with 11 bases in between. CDR3 length: 13 residues. Per germline, CDR1 MGHDK and CDR2 SYGVNS. Written as DNA, the CDR3 is TGTGCCAGCAGTGAGACTGGCGGCGATGAGCAGTTCTTC. This sequence encodes CASSETGGDEQFF.

This chain links TRBV9 with TRBJ2-3; perhaps TRBD1 as D (5 bases). Germline lookup yields CDR1 SGDLS and CDR2 YYNGEE. V dropped 2 bases and J dropped 3 bases, with 10 bases sitting between them. The CDR3 has 14 residues. CDR3 in amino acids: CASSVAGLTDTQYF. The CDR3 DNA reads TGTGCCAGCAGCGTTGCAGGGTTGACAGATACGCAGTATTTT.

This clone was counted only a few times. The CDR3 reads CASSPPSVSYEQYF. CDR3 nucleotide sequence: TGTGCCAGCTCACCACCGAGCGTTTCCTACGAGCAGTACTTC. The rearrangement links TRBV18 to TRBJ2-7; D unresolved. The germline V gene has CDR1 KGHSH and CDR2 LQKENI. CDR3 length: 14 residues. Between the trimmed V and J ends, which lost 0 bases and 1 base, there was a span of 7 bases.

This sequence joins TRBV21-1 and TRBJ1-5; the table's D call TRBD1 went unverified against the DNA. TRBV21-1 represents a pseudogene. The CDR3 extends over 18 amino acids. This chain's CDR3 is CASSKASRGRPGNQPQHF. CDR3 DNA: TGTGCCAGCAGCAAAGCGTCCAGGGGGCGCCCTGGCAATCAGCCCCAGCATTTT.